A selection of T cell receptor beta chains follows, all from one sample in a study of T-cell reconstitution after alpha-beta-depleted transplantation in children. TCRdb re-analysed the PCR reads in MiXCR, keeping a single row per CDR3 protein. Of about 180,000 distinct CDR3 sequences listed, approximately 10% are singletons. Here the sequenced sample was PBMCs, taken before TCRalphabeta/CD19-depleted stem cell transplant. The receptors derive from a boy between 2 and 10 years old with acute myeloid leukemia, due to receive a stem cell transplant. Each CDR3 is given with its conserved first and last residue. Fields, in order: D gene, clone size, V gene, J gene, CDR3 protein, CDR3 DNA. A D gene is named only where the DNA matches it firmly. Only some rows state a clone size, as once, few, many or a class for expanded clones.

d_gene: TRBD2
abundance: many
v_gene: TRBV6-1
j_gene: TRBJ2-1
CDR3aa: CASTEAGPWDNEQFF
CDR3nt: TGTGCCAGCACCGAAGCGGGACCCTGGGACAATGAGCAGTTCTTC

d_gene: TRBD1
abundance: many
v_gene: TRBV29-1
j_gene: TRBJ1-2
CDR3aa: CSAKQGNGYTF
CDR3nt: TGCAGCGCAAAACAGGGGAATGGCTACACCTTC

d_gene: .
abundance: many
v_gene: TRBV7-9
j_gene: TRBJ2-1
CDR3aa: CASRMGTYNEQFF
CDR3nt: TGTGCCAGCAGGATGGGGACCTACAATGAGCAGTTCTTC

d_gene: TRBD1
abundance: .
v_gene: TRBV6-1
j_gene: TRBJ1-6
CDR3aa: CASRSPGQGANNSPLHF
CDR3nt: TGTGCCAGCAGGAGCCCGGGACAGGGGGCCAATAATTCACCCCTCCACTTT

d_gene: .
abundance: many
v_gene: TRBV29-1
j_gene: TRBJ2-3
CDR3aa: CSVKEAILGPDTQYF
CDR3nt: TGCAGCGTTAAGGAGGCGATTCTGGGACCAGATACGCAGTATTTT

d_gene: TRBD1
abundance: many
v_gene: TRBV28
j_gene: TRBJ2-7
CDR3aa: CASSLGTGKRYEQYF
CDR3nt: TGTGCCAGCAGTTTAGGGACAGGGAAACGGTACGAGCAGTACTTC

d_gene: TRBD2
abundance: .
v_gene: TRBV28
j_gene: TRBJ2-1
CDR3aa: CACGLAEFNEQFF
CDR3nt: TGTGCCTGCGGACTAGCGGAATTCAATGAGCAGTTCTTC

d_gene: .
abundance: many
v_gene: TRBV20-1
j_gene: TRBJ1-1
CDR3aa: CSARGADYTEAFF
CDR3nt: TGCAGTGCTAGGGGGGCCGATTACACTGAAGCTTTCTTT

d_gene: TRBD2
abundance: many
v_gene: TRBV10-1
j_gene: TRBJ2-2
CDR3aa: CASRGGPDGELFF
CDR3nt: TGCGCCAGCAGGGGAGGGCCGGACGGGGAGCTGTTTTTT

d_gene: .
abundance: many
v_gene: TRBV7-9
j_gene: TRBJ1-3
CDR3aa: CASSLGVSGNTIYF
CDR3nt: TGTGCCAGCAGCTTAGGGGTCTCTGGAAACACCATATATTTT

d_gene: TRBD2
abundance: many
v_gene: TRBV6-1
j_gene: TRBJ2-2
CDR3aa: CASTPTSGGYNTGELFF
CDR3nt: TGTGCCAGCACCCCAACCAGCGGGGGGTATAACACCGGGGAGCTGTTTTTT

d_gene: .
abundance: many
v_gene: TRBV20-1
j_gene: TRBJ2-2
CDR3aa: CSARALRREVGELFF
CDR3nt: TGCAGTGCTAGAGCCCTACGCAGGGAGGTCGGGGAGCTGTTTTTT

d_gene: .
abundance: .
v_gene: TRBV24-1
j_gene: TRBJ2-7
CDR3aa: CATSQGRGYEQYF
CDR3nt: TGTGCCACCAGTCAGGGGAGAGGGTACGAGCAGTACTTC

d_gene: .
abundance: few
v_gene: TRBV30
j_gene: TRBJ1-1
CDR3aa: CAWIWGWGNTEAFF
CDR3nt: TGTGCCTGGATCTGGGGTTGGGGGAACACTGAAGCTTTCTTT

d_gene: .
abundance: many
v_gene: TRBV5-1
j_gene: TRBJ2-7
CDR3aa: CASSLTGHPNHEQYF
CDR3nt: TGCGCCAGCAGCCTCACGGGACACCCGAACCACGAGCAGTACTTC

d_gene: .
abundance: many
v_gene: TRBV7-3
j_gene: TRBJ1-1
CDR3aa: CASSPTGSSKNTEAFF
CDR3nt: TGTGCCAGCAGCCCTACGGGGTCGTCGAAGAACACTGAAGCTTTCTTT

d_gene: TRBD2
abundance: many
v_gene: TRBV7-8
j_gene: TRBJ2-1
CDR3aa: CASSLSSGGGSYNEQFF
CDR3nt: TGTGCCAGCAGCTTATCAAGCGGGGGGGGGTCCTACAATGAGCAGTTCTTC

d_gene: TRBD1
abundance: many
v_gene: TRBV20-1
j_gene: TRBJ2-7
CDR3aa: CSANRGRYEQYF
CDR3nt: TGCAGTGCTAACAGGGGGCGTTACGAGCAGTACTTC

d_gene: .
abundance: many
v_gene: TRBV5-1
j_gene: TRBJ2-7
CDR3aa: CASSLQGELGEQYF
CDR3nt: TGCGCCAGCAGCTTGCAGGGAGAACTTGGCGAGCAGTACTTC

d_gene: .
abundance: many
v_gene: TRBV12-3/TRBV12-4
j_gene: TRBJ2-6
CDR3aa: CASTKDLGANVLTF
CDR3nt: TGTGCCAGCACCAAGGATCTAGGGGCCAACGTCCTGACTTTC

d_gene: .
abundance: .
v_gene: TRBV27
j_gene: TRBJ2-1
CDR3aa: CASSLFGPAGDNEQFF
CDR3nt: TGTGCCAGCAGTTTATTTGGCCCAGCAGGAGACAATGAGCAGTTCTTC

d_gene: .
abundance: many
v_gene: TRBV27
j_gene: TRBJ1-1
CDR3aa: CASSSYDGGEAFF
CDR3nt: TGTGCCAGCAGTTCCTACGACGGGGGAGAAGCTTTCTTT

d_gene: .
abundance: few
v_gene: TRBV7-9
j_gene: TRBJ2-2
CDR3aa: CASSNAGTGTTGELFF
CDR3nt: TGTGCCAGCAGCAACGCCGGGACGGGGACTACCGGGGAGCTGTTTTTT

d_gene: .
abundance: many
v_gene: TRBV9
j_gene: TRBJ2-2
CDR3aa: CASSVDAGQGPGELFF
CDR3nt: TGTGCCAGCAGCGTAGACGCGGGACAAGGCCCCGGGGAGCTGTTTTTT

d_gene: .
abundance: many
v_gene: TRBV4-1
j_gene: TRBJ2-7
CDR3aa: CASSQGGWGISYEQYF
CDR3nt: TGCGCCAGCAGCCAAGGGGGTTGGGGGATCTCCTACGAGCAGTACTTC

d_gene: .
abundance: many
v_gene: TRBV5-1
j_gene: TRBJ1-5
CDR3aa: CASSFQGNQPQHF
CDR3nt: TGCGCCAGCAGCTTCCAGGGCAATCAGCCCCAGCATTTT

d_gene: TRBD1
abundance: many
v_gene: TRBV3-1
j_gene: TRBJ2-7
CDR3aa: CASSQDIGTGRREQYF
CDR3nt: TGTGCCAGCAGCCAAGATATTGGGACAGGGCGTAGAGAGCAGTACTTC

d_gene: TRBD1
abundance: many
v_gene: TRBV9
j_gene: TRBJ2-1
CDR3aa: CASSVLGGHNEQFF
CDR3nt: TGTGCCAGCAGCGTGCTAGGGGGCCACAATGAGCAGTTCTTC

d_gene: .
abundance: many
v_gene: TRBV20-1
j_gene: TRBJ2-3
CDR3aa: CSARYRVGQDTQYF
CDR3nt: TGCAGTGCTAGATACAGGGTGGGGCAAGATACGCAGTATTTT

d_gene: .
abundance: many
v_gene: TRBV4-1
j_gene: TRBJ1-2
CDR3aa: CASSQEAVYGYTF
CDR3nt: TGCGCCAGCAGCCAAGAGGCCGTGTATGGCTACACCTTC

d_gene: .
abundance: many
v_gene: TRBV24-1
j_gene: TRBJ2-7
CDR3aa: CATSGAGSYEQYF
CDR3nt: TGTGCCACCAGTGGGGCGGGCTCCTACGAGCAGTACTTC

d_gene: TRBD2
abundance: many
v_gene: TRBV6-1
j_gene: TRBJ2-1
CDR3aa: CASSEVQTSGKGEQFF
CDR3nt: TGTGCCAGCAGTGAAGTGCAGACTAGCGGGAAGGGTGAGCAGTTCTTC

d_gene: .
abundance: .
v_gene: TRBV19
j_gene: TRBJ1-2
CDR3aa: CASSITSAGGYTF
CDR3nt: TGTGCCAGTAGTATCACGTCTGCGGGCGGCTACACCTTC

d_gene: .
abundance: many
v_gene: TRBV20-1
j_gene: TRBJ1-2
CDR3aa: CSADVLANYGYTF
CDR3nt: TGCAGTGCGGACGTCCTAGCTAACTATGGCTACACCTTC

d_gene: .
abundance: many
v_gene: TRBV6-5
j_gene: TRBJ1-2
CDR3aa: CASSYRSARRNGYTF
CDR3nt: TGTGCCAGCAGTTACCGGTCAGCGAGGAGAAATGGCTACACCTTC

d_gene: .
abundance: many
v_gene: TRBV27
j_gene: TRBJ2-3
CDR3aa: CASNPGVVPDTQYF
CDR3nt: TGTGCCAGCAACCCGGGGGTCGTTCCAGATACGCAGTATTTT

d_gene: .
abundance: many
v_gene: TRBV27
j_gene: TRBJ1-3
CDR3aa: CASSLSRDSGNTIYF
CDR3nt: TGTGCCAGCAGTTTATCGAGGGATTCCGGAAACACCATATATTTT

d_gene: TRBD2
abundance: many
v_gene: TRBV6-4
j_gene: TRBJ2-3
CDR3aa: CASSGTSGGVDTQYF
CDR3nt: TGTGCCAGCAGTGGGACTAGCGGGGGTGTTGATACGCAGTATTTT

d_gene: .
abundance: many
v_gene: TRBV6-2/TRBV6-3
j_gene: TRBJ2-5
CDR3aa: CASNVPGQLETQYF
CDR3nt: TGTGCCAGCAATGTCCCCGGACAGCTGGAGACCCAGTACTTC

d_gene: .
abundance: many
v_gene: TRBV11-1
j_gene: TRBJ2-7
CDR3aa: CASSLQTSYEQYF
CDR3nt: TGTGCCAGCAGCTTACAGACTAGCTACGAGCAGTACTTC

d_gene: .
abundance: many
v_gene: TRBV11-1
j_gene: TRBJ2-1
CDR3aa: CASSLGGWGQFF
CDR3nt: TGTGCCAGCAGCTTAGGTGGTTGGGGGCAGTTCTTC

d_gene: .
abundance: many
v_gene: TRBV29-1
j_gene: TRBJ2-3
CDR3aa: CSATGSTDTQYF
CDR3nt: TGCAGCGCGACAGGTAGCACAGATACGCAGTATTTT

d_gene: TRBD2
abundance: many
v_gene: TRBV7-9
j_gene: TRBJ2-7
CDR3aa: CASSQAGGPVYEQYF
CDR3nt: TGTGCCAGCAGCCAAGCGGGAGGGCCGGTGTACGAGCAGTACTTC

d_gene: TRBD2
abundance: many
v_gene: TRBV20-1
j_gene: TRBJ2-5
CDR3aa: CSASGTSGSNAQYF
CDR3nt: TGCAGTGCTTCCGGGACTAGCGGGTCGAATGCCCAGTACTTC

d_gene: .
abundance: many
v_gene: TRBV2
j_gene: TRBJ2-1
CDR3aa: CASSVFGVEQFF
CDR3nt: TGTGCCAGCAGTGTGTTCGGGGTTGAGCAGTTCTTC

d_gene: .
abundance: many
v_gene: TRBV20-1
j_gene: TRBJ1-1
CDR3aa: CSARGLRWTEAFF
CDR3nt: TGCAGTGCTAGAGGCCTCCGTTGGACTGAAGCTTTCTTT

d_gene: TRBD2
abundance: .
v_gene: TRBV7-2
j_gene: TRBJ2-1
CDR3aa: CASSLASTSGSNEQFF
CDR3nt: TGTGCCAGCAGCTTAGCGAGTACTAGCGGGAGCAATGAGCAGTTCTTC

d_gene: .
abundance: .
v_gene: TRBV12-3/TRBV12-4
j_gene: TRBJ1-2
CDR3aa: CASSDESYANYGYTF
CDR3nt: TGTGCCAGCAGTGATGAATCCTATGCTAACTATGGCTACACCTTC

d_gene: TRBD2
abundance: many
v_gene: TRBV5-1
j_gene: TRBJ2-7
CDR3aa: CASSMPTSATYEQYF
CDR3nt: TGCGCCAGCAGCATGCCGACTAGCGCAACCTACGAGCAGTACTTC

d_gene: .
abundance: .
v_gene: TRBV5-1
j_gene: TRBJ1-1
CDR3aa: CASSLNREATEAFF
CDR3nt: TGCGCCAGCAGCTTAAACAGGGAGGCCACTGAAGCTTTCTTT

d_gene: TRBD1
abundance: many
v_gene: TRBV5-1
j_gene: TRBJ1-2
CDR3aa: CASSLSSTGNYGYTF
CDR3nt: TGCGCCAGCAGCTTGTCCTCGACAGGGAACTATGGCTACACCTTC

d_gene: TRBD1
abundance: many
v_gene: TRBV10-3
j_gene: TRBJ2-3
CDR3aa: CATAESGGPDTQYF
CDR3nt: TGTGCCACCGCCGAGTCAGGGGGACCGGATACGCAGTATTTT

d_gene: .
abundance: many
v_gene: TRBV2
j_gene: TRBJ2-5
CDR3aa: CASSEMSRGGKTQYF
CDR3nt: TGTGCCAGCAGTGAAATGTCCAGGGGAGGGAAGACCCAGTACTTC

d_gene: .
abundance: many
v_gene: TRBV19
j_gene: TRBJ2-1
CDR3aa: CASSIRGEQFF
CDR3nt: TGTGCCAGTAGTATAAGGGGAGAGCAGTTCTTC